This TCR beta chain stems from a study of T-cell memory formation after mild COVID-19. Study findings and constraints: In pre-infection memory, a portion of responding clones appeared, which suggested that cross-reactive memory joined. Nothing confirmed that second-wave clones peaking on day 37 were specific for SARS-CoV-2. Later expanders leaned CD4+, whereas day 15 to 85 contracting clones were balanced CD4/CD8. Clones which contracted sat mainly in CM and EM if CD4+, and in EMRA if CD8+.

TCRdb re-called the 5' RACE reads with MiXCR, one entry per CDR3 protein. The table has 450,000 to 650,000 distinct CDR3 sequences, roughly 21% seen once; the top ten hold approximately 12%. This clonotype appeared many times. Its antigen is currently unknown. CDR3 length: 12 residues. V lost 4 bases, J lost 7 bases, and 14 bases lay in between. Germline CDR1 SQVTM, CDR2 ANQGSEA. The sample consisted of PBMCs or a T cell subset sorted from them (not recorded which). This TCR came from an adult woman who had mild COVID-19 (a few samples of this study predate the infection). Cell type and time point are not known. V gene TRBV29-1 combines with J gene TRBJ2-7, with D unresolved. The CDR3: CSVGGHLGEQYF. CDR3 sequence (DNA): TGCAGCGTTGGTGGCCACTTGGGGGAGCAGTACTTC.